These T cell receptor beta chains were read from a single sample in a study of monozygotic twins with inflammatory bowel disease. TCRdb reprocessed the 5' RACE reads and stores each CDR3 protein as one record, lacking DNA. This table holds roughly 150,000 distinct CDR3 sequences. Sequencing was carried out using blood. The origin of the receptors is a human donor with ulcerative colitis or Crohn's disease, or a healthy co-twin of an affected twin (not recorded which). CDR3s include the opening cysteine and the closing phenylalanine or tryptophan. Each record gives: CDR3 protein, V gene, J gene.

cdr3_aa: CASSPTPRRVVYEQYF
v_call: TRBV21-1
j_call: TRBJ2-7

cdr3_aa: CASSLGQGAYSNQPQHF
v_call: TRBV12-3/TRBV12-4
j_call: TRBJ1-5

cdr3_aa: CASSYPRTSETYEQYF
v_call: TRBV6-5
j_call: TRBJ2-7

cdr3_aa: CASSPVGGLAYEQYF
v_call: TRBV7-8
j_call: TRBJ2-7

cdr3_aa: CSAPRWGQNIEAFF
v_call: TRBV20-1
j_call: TRBJ1-1

cdr3_aa: CASSLSTIRWSGYTF
v_call: TRBV5-1
j_call: TRBJ1-2

cdr3_aa: CASSQERTSQETQYF
v_call: TRBV4-2
j_call: TRBJ2-5

cdr3_aa: CASSYVSNTQYF
v_call: TRBV5-6
j_call: TRBJ2-3

cdr3_aa: CASSRAGGRTDTQYF
v_call: TRBV27
j_call: TRBJ2-3

cdr3_aa: CSARDSTTGELFF
v_call: TRBV20-1
j_call: TRBJ2-2

cdr3_aa: CASSSRTRPETQYF
v_call: TRBV27
j_call: TRBJ2-5

cdr3_aa: CASSYGPGQPEGSSYNSPLHF
v_call: TRBV5-1
j_call: TRBJ1-6

cdr3_aa: CAGSGGHTDTQYF
v_call: TRBV7-2
j_call: TRBJ2-3

cdr3_aa: CASSQMVRGVSYEQYF
v_call: TRBV18
j_call: TRBJ2-7

cdr3_aa: CSARDPSGGAYNEQFF
v_call: TRBV20-1
j_call: TRBJ2-1

cdr3_aa: CASFLDETGGGDEQFF
v_call: TRBV6-5
j_call: TRBJ2-1

cdr3_aa: CASRDPGQLYGYTF
v_call: TRBV5-6
j_call: TRBJ1-2

cdr3_aa: CASSLGGVSEAFF
v_call: TRBV7-9
j_call: TRBJ1-1

cdr3_aa: CASSLALSAGSYEQYF
v_call: TRBV6-2/TRBV6-3
j_call: TRBJ2-7

cdr3_aa: CASGPPRGSTGELFF
v_call: TRBV3-1
j_call: TRBJ2-2

cdr3_aa: CASSQRRWASGELFF
v_call: TRBV4-3
j_call: TRBJ2-2

cdr3_aa: CASSQRQGNNQPQHF
v_call: TRBV4-2
j_call: TRBJ1-5

cdr3_aa: CASSFGSAREETQYF
v_call: TRBV7-9
j_call: TRBJ2-5

cdr3_aa: CASSHSGGGKNTGELFF
v_call: TRBV7-3
j_call: TRBJ2-2

cdr3_aa: CASSQVGGSYGYTF
v_call: TRBV14
j_call: TRBJ1-2

cdr3_aa: CASSLSEREDTEAFF
v_call: TRBV5-1
j_call: TRBJ1-1

cdr3_aa: CASSRPGTVQTQYF
v_call: TRBV7-9
j_call: TRBJ2-5

cdr3_aa: CASSAGQATGELFF
v_call: TRBV9
j_call: TRBJ2-2

cdr3_aa: CASSHRAAATQTDYNEQFF
v_call: TRBV4-1
j_call: TRBJ2-1

cdr3_aa: CASSSQRRNTEAFF
v_call: TRBV5-1
j_call: TRBJ1-1

cdr3_aa: CASGPSNTGELFF
v_call: TRBV7-9
j_call: TRBJ2-2

cdr3_aa: CASSFAGGQISEIQYF
v_call: TRBV5-1
j_call: TRBJ2-5

cdr3_aa: CASSLWTGESYEQYF
v_call: TRBV7-8
j_call: TRBJ2-7

cdr3_aa: CASSLALRVGNTIYF
v_call: TRBV7-8
j_call: TRBJ1-3

cdr3_aa: CASSVIGSYNEQFF
v_call: TRBV9
j_call: TRBJ2-1

cdr3_aa: CASLVQGRYTEAFF
v_call: TRBV28
j_call: TRBJ1-1

cdr3_aa: CASSPDRNYGYTF
v_call: TRBV5-4
j_call: TRBJ1-2

cdr3_aa: CSAREDRSSSYEQYF
v_call: TRBV20-1
j_call: TRBJ2-7

cdr3_aa: CAISESRAGQPSNEKLFF
v_call: TRBV10-3
j_call: TRBJ1-4

cdr3_aa: CASTKQQGVRQETQYF
v_call: TRBV7-2
j_call: TRBJ2-5

cdr3_aa: CASSLRLFGYNEQFF
v_call: TRBV12-3/TRBV12-4
j_call: TRBJ2-1

cdr3_aa: CASSQTGELFF
v_call: TRBV2
j_call: TRBJ2-2

cdr3_aa: CATSEPGTGNEQFF
v_call: TRBV24-1
j_call: TRBJ2-1

cdr3_aa: CSVEDREDYEQYF
v_call: TRBV29-1
j_call: TRBJ2-7

cdr3_aa: CSARGTSDTGELFF
v_call: TRBV20-1
j_call: TRBJ2-2

cdr3_aa: CSARDRHNSGSDYGYTF
v_call: TRBV20-1
j_call: TRBJ1-2

cdr3_aa: CASSLASGKETQYF
v_call: TRBV7-8
j_call: TRBJ2-5